This TCR beta chain was found in a study of CD8 T cells in Susac syndrome (dated by TCRdb to between 2019 and 2020). A note on the overall study: Of the Susac syndrome patients who were sequenced, more than five had clinically active disease and roughly 8 were in clinical remission. At blood withdrawal, Susac syndrome patients were therapy-naive, treated with corticosteroids (with IVIg additionally given to some), or treated with IVIg alone. The study used repertoire sequencing to test whether antigen drove CD8+ T cell activation and differentiation in Susac syndrome. Overall results and qualifications from the work: The number of individuals in the TCR sequencing and HLA analysis was acknowledged as relatively small. The CD4+ T cell repertoire of patients with Susac syndrome showed no detectable clonal expansion.

High-throughput TCR beta sequencing profiled peripheral blood CD8+ and CD4+ T cells from healthy donors, Susac syndrome patients and multiple sclerosis patients. Susac syndrome patients met recently defined diagnostic criteria for definite or probable disease. Bulk CD8+ and CD4+ T cells were purified by magnetic negative isolation, while CD8+ TEMRA cells were enriched using FACS. Blood was drawn into EDTA tubes, processed within 24 hours, and PBMCs were isolated by density gradient centrifugation. PBMCs destined for TCR sequencing were cryopreserved in liquid nitrogen and later thawed in a 37 °C water bath. The sorted or isolated CD4+, CD8+ and CD8+ TEMRA cells had a purity of 90% or higher. Worth noting for this clonotype: Which antigen it targets is not known. Qualities for individual bases were not recorded, and no much larger clone is one base off.

Trimming accounts for 1 base at V and 5 bases at J, while the number of junction bases matched to no gene is 11. From the germline V gene, CDR1 is MGHDK and CDR2 is SYGVNS. The CDR3, from cysteine to phenylalanine, totals 16 residues. Just the 48-base CDR3 DNA is kept, in frame starting at base 1. RNA was extracted using the RNeasy kit, and about 0.45 to 1 ug of the RNA was reverse transcribed with random hexamers. TCR beta CDR3 regions were amplified with the immunoSEQ multiplex PCR assay covering 54 Vbeta and 13 Jbeta segments. PCR amplification bias was corrected by using a synthetic template baseline for primer optimization and computational correction. As for the authors' bioinformatics: Reads were annotated to V, D and J genes per IMGT and analyzed with immunoSEQ Analyzer, keeping only productive sequences. Clonality was computed as one minus Shannon entropy normalized by log2 of the number of productive unique sequences. For each patient and control, public and private clones were evaluated within the 100 most prevalent clones. Susac-specific clones were defined as absent from healthy and MS cohorts, roughly 1,100 published viral clones and other ImmuneACCESS disease sequences. In-frame beta chains were kept once TCRdb had trimmed the public reads at Q25 with fastp and called clones with MiXCR. Entries are consolidated by CDR3 protein sequence, retaining the most common genes and DNA. TCRdb, not the original authors, processed these V and J calls. The sample table contains 150,000 to 200,000 distinct CDR3 sequences; only one count was recorded for around nine tenths of them. The ten largest clonotypes hold approximately 0.09% of the sample.

The chain uses TRBV25-1 and TRBJ2-7; the central 7 bases match TRBD2. Sequencing was performed on CD4+ T cells from PBMCs. The TCR comes from a human donor with Susac syndrome. The DNA sequence reads TGTGCCAGCAGTGAATTCAGCCAGGGAGGGATCGACGAGCAGTACTTC. This is translated as CASSEFSQGGIDEQYF.